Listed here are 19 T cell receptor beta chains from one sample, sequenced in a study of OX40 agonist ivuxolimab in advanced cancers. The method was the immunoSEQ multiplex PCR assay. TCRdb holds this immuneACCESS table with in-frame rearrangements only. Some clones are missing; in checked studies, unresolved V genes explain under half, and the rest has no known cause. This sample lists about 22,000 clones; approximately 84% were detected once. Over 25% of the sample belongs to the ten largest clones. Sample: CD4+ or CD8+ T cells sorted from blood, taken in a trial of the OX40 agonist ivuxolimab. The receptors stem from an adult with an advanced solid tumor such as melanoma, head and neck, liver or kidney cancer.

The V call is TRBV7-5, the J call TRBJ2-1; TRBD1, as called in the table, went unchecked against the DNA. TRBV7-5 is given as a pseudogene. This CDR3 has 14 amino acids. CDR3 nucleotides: TGTGCCAGAAGCCAACGACAGGGAAGCAATGAGCAGTTCTTC. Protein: CARSQRQGSNEQFF.

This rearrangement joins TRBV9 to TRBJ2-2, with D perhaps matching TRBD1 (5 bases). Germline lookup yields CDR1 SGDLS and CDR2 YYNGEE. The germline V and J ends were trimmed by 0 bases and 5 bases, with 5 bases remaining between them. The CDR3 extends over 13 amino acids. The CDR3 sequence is CASSVGTTGELFF. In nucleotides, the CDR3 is TGTGCCAGCAGCGTAGGGACAACCGGGGAGCTGTTTTTT.

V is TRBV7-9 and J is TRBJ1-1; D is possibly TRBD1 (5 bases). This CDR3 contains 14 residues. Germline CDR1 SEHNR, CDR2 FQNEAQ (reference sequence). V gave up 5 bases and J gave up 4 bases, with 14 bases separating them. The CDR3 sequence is CASSLTMGTTEAFF. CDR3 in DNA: TGTGCCAGCAGCCTAACGATGGGGACCACTGAAGCTTTCTTT.

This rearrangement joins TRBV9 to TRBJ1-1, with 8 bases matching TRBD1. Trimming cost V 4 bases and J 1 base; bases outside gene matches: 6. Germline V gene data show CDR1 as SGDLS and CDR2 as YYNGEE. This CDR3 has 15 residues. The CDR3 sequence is CASSPTGGPNTEAFF. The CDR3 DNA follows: TGTGCCAGCAGCCCAACAGGGGGACCGAACACTGAAGCTTTCTTT. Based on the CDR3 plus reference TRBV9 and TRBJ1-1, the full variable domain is DSGVTQTPKHLITATGQRVTLRCSPRSGDLSVYWYQQSLDQGLQFLIQYYNGEERAKGNILERFSAQQFPDLHSELNLSSLELGDSALYFCASSPTGGPNTEAFFGQGTRLTVV.

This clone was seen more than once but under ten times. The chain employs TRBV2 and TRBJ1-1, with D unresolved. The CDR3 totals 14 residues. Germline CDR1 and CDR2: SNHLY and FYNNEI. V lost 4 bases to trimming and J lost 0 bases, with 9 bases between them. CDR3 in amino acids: CASSVGAMNTEAFF. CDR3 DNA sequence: TGTGCCAGCAGTGTCGGAGCAATGAACACTGAAGCTTTCTTT.

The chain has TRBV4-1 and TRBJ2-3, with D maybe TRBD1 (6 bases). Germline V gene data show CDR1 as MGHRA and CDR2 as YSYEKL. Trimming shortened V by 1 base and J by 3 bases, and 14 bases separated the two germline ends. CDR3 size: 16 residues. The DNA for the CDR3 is TGCGCCAGCAGCCAAGTGGGGACAAGGGGAACAGATACGCAGTATTTT. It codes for CASSQVGTRGTDTQYF.

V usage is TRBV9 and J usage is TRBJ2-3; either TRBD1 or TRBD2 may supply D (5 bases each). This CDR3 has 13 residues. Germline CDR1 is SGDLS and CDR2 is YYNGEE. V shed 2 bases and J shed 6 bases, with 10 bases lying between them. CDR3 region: CASSVGTTDTQYF. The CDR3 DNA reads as TGTGCCAGCAGCGTCGGGACGACGGATACGCAGTATTTT.

Here the CDR3 reads CASSSTGAGYEQYF. The CDR3 DNA reads TGTGCCAGCAGTTCTACAGGGGCGGGCTACGAGCAGTACTTC. The chain is built from TRBV28 and TRBJ2-7; TRBD1 matches at 7 bases. Trimming removed 4 bases from V and 3 bases from J; junction bases left unmatched: 6. The CDR3 has 14 amino acids. Germline loops: CDR1 MDHEN, CDR2 SYDVKM. Filled out from reference TRBV28 and TRBJ2-7, the complete variable domain reads DVKVTQSSRYLVKRTGEKVFLECVQDMDHENMFWYRQDPGLGLRLIYFSYDVKMKEKGDIPEGYSVSREKKERFSLILESASTNQTSMYLCASSSTGAGYEQYFGPGTRLTVT.

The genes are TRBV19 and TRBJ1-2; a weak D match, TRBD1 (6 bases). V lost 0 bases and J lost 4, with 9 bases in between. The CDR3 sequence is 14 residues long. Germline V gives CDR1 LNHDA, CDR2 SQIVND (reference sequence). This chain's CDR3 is CASSIDTGPYGYTF. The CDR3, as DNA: TGTGCCAGTAGTATAGATACAGGGCCCTATGGCTACACCTTC. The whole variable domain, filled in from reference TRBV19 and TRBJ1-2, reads DGGITQSPKYLFRKEGQNVTLSCEQNLNHDAMYWYRQDPGQGLRLIYYSQIVNDFQKGDIAEGYSVSREKKESFPLTVTSAQKNPTAFYLCASSIDTGPYGYTFGSGTRLTVV.

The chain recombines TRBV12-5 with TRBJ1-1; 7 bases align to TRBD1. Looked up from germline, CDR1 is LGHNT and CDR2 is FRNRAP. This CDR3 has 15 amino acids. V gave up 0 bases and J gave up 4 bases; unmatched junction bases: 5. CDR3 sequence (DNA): TGTGCTAGTGGTTTGGTAGGGGGCGCGGGCACTGAAGCTTTCTTT. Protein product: CASGLVGGAGTEAFF.

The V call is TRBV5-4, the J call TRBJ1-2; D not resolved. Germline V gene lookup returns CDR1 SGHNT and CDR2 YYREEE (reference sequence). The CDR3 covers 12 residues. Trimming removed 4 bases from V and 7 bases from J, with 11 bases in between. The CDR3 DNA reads TGTGCCAGCAGCCCGGGGATAAGTGGCTACACCTTC. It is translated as CASSPGISGYTF.

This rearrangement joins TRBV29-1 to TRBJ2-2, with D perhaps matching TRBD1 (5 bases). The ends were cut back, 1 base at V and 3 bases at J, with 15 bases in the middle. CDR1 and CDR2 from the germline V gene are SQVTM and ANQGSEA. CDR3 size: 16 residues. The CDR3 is CSVEGLSGHYTGELFF. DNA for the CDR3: TGCAGCGTTGAAGGGTTGTCTGGACACTACACCGGGGAGCTGTTTTTT.

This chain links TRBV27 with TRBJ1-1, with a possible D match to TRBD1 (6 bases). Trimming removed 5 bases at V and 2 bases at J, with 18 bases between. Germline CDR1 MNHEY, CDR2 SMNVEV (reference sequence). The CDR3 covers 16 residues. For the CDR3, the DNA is TGTGCCAGCAGTATTACAGGGTGGGGTTCTAACACTGAAGCTTTCTTT. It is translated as CASSITGWGSNTEAFF.

CDR3 sequence reads: CASSKLAGIGDEQFF. The CDR3 DNA reads as TGTGCCAGCAGTAAACTAGCGGGAATCGGGGATGAGCAGTTCTTC. The genes are TRBV27 and TRBJ2-1; 10 bases match TRBD2. The V and J ends lost 5 bases and 8 bases, in that order; junction bases with no gene match: 9. CDR3 length: 15 residues. Looked up from germline, CDR1 is MNHEY and CDR2 is SMNVEV (reference sequence).

The CDR3 bases are TGTGCCAGCAGCCTGGTAGGGGGTTACGAGCAGTACTTC. Amino acids: CASSLVGGYEQYF. The V gene is TRBV7-9, the J gene TRBJ2-7; tentative D call: TRBD1 (6 bases). CDR3 length equals 13 residues. CDR1 is SEHNR, CDR2 FQNEAQ, per germline (reference sequence). V was trimmed by 5 bases and J by 4 bases, leaving 12 bases between them.

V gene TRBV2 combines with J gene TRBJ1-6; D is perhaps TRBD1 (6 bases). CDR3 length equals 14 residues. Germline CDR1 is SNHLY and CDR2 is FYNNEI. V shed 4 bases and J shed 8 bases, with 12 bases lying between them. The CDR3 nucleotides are TGTGCCAGCAGTGTCGGACAGAGAGATTCACCCCTCCACTTT. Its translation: CASSVGQRDSPLHF.

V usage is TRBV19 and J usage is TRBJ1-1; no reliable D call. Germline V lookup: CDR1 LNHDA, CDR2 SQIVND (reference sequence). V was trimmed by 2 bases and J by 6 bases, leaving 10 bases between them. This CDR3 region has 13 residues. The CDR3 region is CASSIIGSPEAFF. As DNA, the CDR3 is TGTGCCAGTAGTATAATAGGGTCGCCTGAAGCTTTCTTT.

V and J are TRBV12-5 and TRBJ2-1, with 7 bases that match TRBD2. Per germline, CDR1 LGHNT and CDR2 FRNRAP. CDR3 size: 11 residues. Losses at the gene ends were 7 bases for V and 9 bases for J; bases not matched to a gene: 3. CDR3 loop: CASARGSEQFF. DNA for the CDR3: TGTGCTAGTGCGCGCGGGAGTGAGCAGTTCTTC.

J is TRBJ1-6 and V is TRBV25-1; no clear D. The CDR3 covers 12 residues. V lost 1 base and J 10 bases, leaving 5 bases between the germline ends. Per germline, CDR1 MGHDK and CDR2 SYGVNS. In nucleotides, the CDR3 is TGTGCCAGCAGTGAATTAAACTCACCCCTCCACTTT. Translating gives CASSELNSPLHF.